This T cell receptor beta chain appears in the sequencing data of a study of CD8 T cells in ankylosing spondylitis. The CDR3 spans 16 residues. Trimming took off 3 bases at V and 5 bases at J, with 20 bases between the two ends. CDR1 is DFQATT, CDR2 SNEGSKA, per germline (reference sequence). Quantitative 5'-RACE with molecular barcodes produced the TCR beta libraries. Each CDR3 protein is one row after TCRdb ran MiXCR on the 5' RACE reads. The data hold roughly 240,000 distinct CDR3 sequences, with roughly 32% observed a single time. Only a few counts were recorded for this clonotype. V gene TRBV20-1 combines with J gene TRBJ2-1, with a weak D call TRBD2 (6 bases). This TCR was recovered from a male donor with ankylosing spondylitis or in good health (not recorded which). The sequenced material came from blood, either unsorted or a sorted T cell fraction (not recorded which). Written as DNA, the CDR3 is TGCAGTGCTAGGGGGGGTCTAGCGCGGGGAAACAATGAGCAGTTCTTC. This encodes CSARGGLARGNNEQFF.